The next 18 T cell receptor beta chains were all read from a single sample in a study of blood T cell repertoires in COVID-19. The table came from immunoSEQ multiplex PCR; TCRdb's copy has only in-frame clones and leaves some out. Of about 270,000 clones listed, about 88% are singletons. The source material was PBMCs or T cells enriched from blood (not recorded which). Source of these receptors: a woman between 45 and 65 years old who had recovered from COVID-19.

The chain uses TRBV5-6 and TRBJ2-3; 11 bases map to TRBD2. Germline trimming cut 3 bases from V and 1 base from J; bases unmatched to any gene: 7. CDR1 is SGHDT, CDR2 YYEEEE, per germline. CDR3 length: 17 residues. CDR3 region: CASSWKIAGGRTDTQYF. The CDR3 coding sequence is TGTGCCAGCAGCTGGAAGATAGCGGGAGGGCGCACAGATACGCAGTATTTT.

The rearrangement joins TRBV7-9 to TRBJ1-1; no firm D call. Germline-derived CDR1 and CDR2 are SEHNR and FQNEAQ (reference sequence). The CDR3 loop spans 15 amino acids. V lost 5 bases and J lost 1, with 14 bases in between. The chain's CDR3 is CASSPPNTANTEAFF. Written as DNA, the CDR3 is TGTGCCAGCAGCCCCCCCAATACAGCGAACACTGAAGCTTTCTTT.

The genes are TRBV15 and TRBJ1-3; the D is unclear. The CDR3 has 14 residues. Trimming took 1 base from V and 4 from J, leaving 8 bases between them. In germline, CDR1 is LNHNV, CDR2 YYDKDF (reference sequence). CDR3 nucleotide sequence: TGTGCCACCAGCAGAGTCGCGTCGGGAAACACCATATATTTT. This encodes CATSRVASGNTIYF.

The gene calls are TRBV28 and TRBJ1-1; D gene uncertain. V lost 6 bases, J lost 0 bases, and 11 bases lay in between. The CDR3 consists of 14 residues. From germline, CDR1 is MDHEN and CDR2 SYDVKM. CDR3 sequence: CASSEGEMNTEAFF. The CDR3 region has the DNA TGTGCCAGCAGCGAGGGAGAAATGAACACTGAAGCTTTCTTT. Together with reference TRBV28 and TRBJ1-1, the CDR3 gives the full variable domain: DVKVTQSSRYLVKRTGEKVFLECVQDMDHENMFWYRQDPGLGLRLIYFSYDVKMKEKGDIPEGYSVSREKKERFSLILESASTNQTSMYLCASSEGEMNTEAFFGQGTRLTVV.

This clone was seen more than once but under ten times. The chain has TRBV5-5 and TRBJ1-4; D gene ambiguous. CDR1 SGHKS and CDR2 YYEKEE come from the germline V gene (reference sequence). CDR3 length equals 14 residues. The germline V and J ends were trimmed by 4 bases and 11 bases, with 18 bases remaining between them. CDR3 protein: CASSLGDGLEKLFF. The CDR3 nucleotides are TGTGCCAGCAGCCTCGGAGACGGATTGGAGAAACTGTTTTTT.

V usage is TRBV7-2 and J usage is TRBJ2-5; D not resolved. Trimming removed 6 bases at V and 0 bases at J, with 11 bases between. CDR1 is SGHTA, CDR2 FQGNSA, per germline. CDR3 length equals 14 residues. The CDR3 DNA reads TGTGCCAGCAGTCGAGGTACTTACCAAGAGACCCAGTACTTC. This sequence encodes CASSRGTYQETQYF.

The table lists this clone with a few counts. The chain combines TRBV5-4 with TRBJ1-6; D uncertain. Germline CDR1 and CDR2: SGHNT and YYREEE (reference sequence). This CDR3 is built from 18 residues. Trimming stripped 2 bases from V and 0 bases from J, with 15 bases between. The CDR3: CASSFRLHRSSYNSPLHF. The CDR3 DNA is TGTGCCAGCAGCTTTAGACTGCATCGGAGCTCCTATAATTCACCCCTCCACTTT.

This chain links TRBV7-6 with TRBJ1-3; tentative D call: TRBD1 (5 bases). Germline assignment: CDR1 SGHVS and CDR2 FNYEAQ. Trimming pared 3 bases from V and 0 bases from J, leaving 9 bases between. This CDR3 spans 15 amino acids. The CDR3 here is CASSLQGSSGNTIYF. For the CDR3, the DNA is TGTGCCAGCAGCTTGCAGGGTAGCTCTGGAAACACCATATATTTT.

This chain connects TRBV30 to TRBJ2-5; D is undetermined. V was trimmed by 0 bases and J by 1 base, leaving 6 bases between them. The CDR3 extends over 13 amino acids. Per germline, CDR1 GTSNPN and CDR2 SVGIG (reference sequence). The CDR3: CAWSVGSQETQYF. DNA of the CDR3: TGTGCCTGGAGTGTGGGCAGCCAAGAGACCCAGTACTTC.

The CDR3 DNA follows: TGTGCCAGCAGCCCGGGACTAGCCTACGAGCAGTACTTC. Amino acids: CASSPGLAYEQYF. V is TRBV14 and J is TRBJ2-7; 8 bases fit TRBD2. Germline V gives CDR1 SGHDN, CDR2 FVKESK. V lost 4 bases to trimming and J lost 2 bases; unmatched junction nucleotides: 1. This CDR3 has 13 amino acids.

The chain carries TRBV6-2 or TRBV6-3 and TRBJ2-7, with 9 bases fitting TRBD2. Unmatched junction bases numbered 12, after V lost 2 bases and J lost 7 bases. Germline CDR1 MNHEY, CDR2 SVGEGT. This CDR3 is built from 16 residues. The CDR3 is CASSYGLAGKGGEQYF. For the CDR3, the DNA is TGTGCCAGCAGTTACGGGCTAGCGGGGAAGGGAGGAGAGCAGTACTTC.

The rearrangement uses TRBV6-1 and TRBJ2-7; tentatively, D is TRBD2 (6 bases). Trimming removed 2 bases at V and 7 bases at J, with 18 bases between. The germline gives CDR1 MNHNS, CDR2 SASEGT. The CDR3 totals 15 residues. DNA of the CDR3: TGTGCCAGCAGTGAATCGTGGTTTGGGGCGGGGGAGCAGTACTTC. It encodes CASSESWFGAGEQYF.

This sequence joins TRBV15 and TRBJ2-2; D is possibly TRBD2 (6 bases). Trimming took off 8 bases at V and 4 bases at J, with 17 bases between the two ends. This CDR3 has 15 amino acids. Germline-derived CDR1 and CDR2 are LNHNV and YYDKDF (reference sequence). CDR3 nucleotides: TGTGCCACCCACCGGCGGGGAGTTGGCACCGGGGAGCTGTTTTTT. Translated: CATHRRGVGTGELFF.

This chain joins TRBV5-1 and TRBJ1-2; unclear D gene. The CDR3 consists of 13 residues. In germline, CDR1 is SGHRS, CDR2 YFSETQ. Trimming pared 0 bases from V and 7 bases from J, leaving 10 bases between. The CDR3 here is CASSLAGEGGYTF. Written as DNA, the CDR3 is TGCGCCAGCAGCTTGGCGGGCGAGGGTGGCTACACCTTC.

This sequence joins TRBV9 and TRBJ2-1; 8 nucleotides align to TRBD2. Looked up from germline, CDR1 is SGDLS and CDR2 is YYNGEE. The CDR3 is 18 amino acids. The V segment lost 4 bases and the J segment 1 base; nucleotides outside the gene matches: 13. CDR3 sequence: CASSRQASGSRSYNEQFF. CDR3 in DNA: TGTGCCAGCAGCCGACAGGCAAGCGGGAGCAGGTCCTACAATGAGCAGTTCTTC.

The J gene is TRBJ2-1, the V gene TRBV6-2 or TRBV6-3; D possibly corresponds to TRBD2 (6 bases). The V gene lost 6 bases and the J gene lost 4 bases, with 19 bases spanning the gap. The CDR3 has 16 residues. Germline V gives CDR1 MNHEY, CDR2 SVGEGT. The CDR3 coding sequence is TGTGCCAGCAGACCTTCTACGGGACTCTTATACAATGAGCAGTTCTTC. Its translation is CASRPSTGLLYNEQFF.

V is TRBV19 and J is TRBJ2-3; D ambiguous. The CDR3 loop spans 13 amino acids. The V gene lost 4 bases and the J gene lost 2 bases, with 7 bases spanning the gap. CDR1 and CDR2 from the germline V gene are LNHDA and SQIVND (reference sequence). In DNA form, the CDR3 reads TGTGCCAGTAGTAAAGGAGCCACAGATACGCAGTATTTT. Translated: CASSKGATDTQYF. The entire variable domain, with the rest obtained from reference TRBV19 and TRBJ2-3, is as follows: DGGITQSPKYLFRKEGQNVTLSCEQNLNHDAMYWYRQDPGQGLRLIYYSQIVNDFQKGDIAEGYSVSREKKESFPLTVTSAQKNPTAFYLCASSKGATDTQYFGPGTRLTVL.

The chain uses TRBV28 and TRBJ2-7; possibly TRBD2 for D (5 bases). The CDR3 has 13 amino acids. V was shortened by 5 bases and J by 7 bases, with 15 bases between the two germline ends. The germline V gene encodes CDR1 MDHEN and CDR2 SYDVKM. The CDR3 is CASSPSSRGEQYF. The DNA of the CDR3 is TGTGCCAGCAGTCCTTCCTCCCGGGGAGAGCAGTACTTC.